This TCR beta chain comes out of a study of T-cell memory formation after mild COVID-19. General study findings and limits: Clones which contracted sat mainly in CM and EM if CD4+, and in EMRA if CD8+.

TCRdb reprocessed the 5' RACE reads with MiXCR, giving one entry per CDR3 protein. The data contain 200,000 to 250,000 distinct CDR3 sequences, roughly 27% of them singletons. This clonotype was detected only a few times. Its matching antigen is unknown. The V and J ends lost 2 bases and 1 base respectively, with 16 bases between them. CDR3 size: 17 residues. CDR1 and CDR2 from the germline V gene are LNHDA and SQIVND (reference sequence). This receptor was taken from an adult woman who had mild COVID-19 (a few samples of this study predate the infection). Cell type and time point are not known. The specimen was PBMCs or a T cell subset sorted from them (not recorded which). This chain uses TRBV19 with TRBJ2-3; tentatively, D is TRBD2 (6 bases). CDR3 in amino acids: CASSISGVDSGTDTQYF. As DNA, the CDR3 is TGTGCCAGTAGTATATCGGGGGTGGACTCTGGCACAGATACGCAGTATTTT.